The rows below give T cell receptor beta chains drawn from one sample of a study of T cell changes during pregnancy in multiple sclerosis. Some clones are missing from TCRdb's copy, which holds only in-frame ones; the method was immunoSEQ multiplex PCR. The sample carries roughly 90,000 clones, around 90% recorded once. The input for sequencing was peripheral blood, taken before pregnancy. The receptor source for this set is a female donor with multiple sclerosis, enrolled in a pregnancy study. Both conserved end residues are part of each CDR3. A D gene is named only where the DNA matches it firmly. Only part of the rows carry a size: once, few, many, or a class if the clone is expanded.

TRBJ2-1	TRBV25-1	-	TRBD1	CASSASRGQGYNEQFF	TGTGCCAGCAGTGCTTCCCGGGGACAGGGTTACAATGAGCAGTTCTTC
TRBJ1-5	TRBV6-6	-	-	CASGDRNNQPQHF	TGTGCCAGCGGTGACAGGAACAATCAGCCCCAGCATTTT
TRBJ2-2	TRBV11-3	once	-	CASSFAGPGRELFF	TGTGCCAGCAGCTTTGCAGGCCCTGGAAGGGAGCTGTTTTTT
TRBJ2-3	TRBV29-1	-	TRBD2	CSVVGTSGGTDTQYF	TGCAGCGTTGTCGGGACTAGCGGGGGGACAGATACGCAGTATTTT
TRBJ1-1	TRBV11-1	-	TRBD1	CASSSRGTVRQSEAFF	TGTGCCAGCAGCTCCAGGGGGACAGTTCGCCAGTCAGAAGCTTTCTTT
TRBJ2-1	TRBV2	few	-	CASRELGQTFNEQFF	TGTGCCAGCAGAGAACTCGGACAGACTTTCAATGAGCAGTTCTTC
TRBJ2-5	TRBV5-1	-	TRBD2	CASSSTAGAETQYF	TGCGCCAGCAGCTCTACAGCGGGAGCGGAGACCCAGTACTTC
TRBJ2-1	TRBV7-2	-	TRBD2	CASSALADHYNEQFF	TGTGCCAGCAGCGCCCTAGCGGACCATTACAATGAGCAGTTCTTC
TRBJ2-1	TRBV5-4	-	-	CATDPGGASSYNEQFF	TGTGCCACCGACCCCGGCGGGGCGAGCTCCTACAATGAGCAGTTCTTC
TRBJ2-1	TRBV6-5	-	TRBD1	CASSSRRQGKNEQFF	TGTGCCAGCAGTTCCCGCCGACAGGGGAAGAATGAGCAGTTCTTC
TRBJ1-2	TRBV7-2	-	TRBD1	CASSRTGDGGYTF	TGTGCCAGCAGCCGGACAGGGGACGGGGGCTACACCTTC
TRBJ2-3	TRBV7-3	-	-	CASSLTGGAGDTQYF	TGTGCCAGCAGCTTAACGGGGGGGGCAGGTGATACGCAGTATTTT
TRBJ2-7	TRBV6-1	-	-	CASSAQGSLWVLMGEQYF	TGTGCCAGCAGTGCACAGGGTTCTCTCTGGGTGCTGATGGGCGAGCAGTACTTC
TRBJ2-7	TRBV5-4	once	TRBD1	CASSLGQGIPYEQYF	TGTGCCAGCAGCCTAGGACAGGGGATTCCCTACGAGCAGTACTTC
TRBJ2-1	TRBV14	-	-	CASSPTDGRGNEQFF	TGTGCCAGCAGCCCGACGGACGGTAGGGGGAATGAGCAGTTCTTC
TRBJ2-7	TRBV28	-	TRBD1	CASRPPGQPYEQYF	TGTGCCAGCAGGCCTCCGGGACAGCCCTACGAGCAGTACTTC
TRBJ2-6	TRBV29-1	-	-	CSVGGGQGSGANVLTF	TGCAGCGTCGGGGGGGGACAGGGCTCTGGGGCCAACGTCCTGACTTTC
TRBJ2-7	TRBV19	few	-	CASSPGGGRRFEQYF	TGTGCCAGTAGCCCTGGGGGCGGGAGACGCTTCGAGCAGTACTTC
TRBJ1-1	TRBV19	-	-	CASGEGRNTEAFF	TGTGCCAGTGGGGAGGGACGGAACACTGAAGCTTTCTTT
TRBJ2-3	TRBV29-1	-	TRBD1	CSAYPGGRTDTQYF	TGCAGCGCTTACCCAGGGGGCCGTACAGATACGCAGTATTTT
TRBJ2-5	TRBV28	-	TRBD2	CASSLTSGGQETQYF	TGTGCCAGCAGTTTAACTAGCGGGGGACAAGAGACCCAGTACTTC
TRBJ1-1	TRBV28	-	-	CASSLLGAGDTEAFF	TGTGCCAGCAGTTTATTAGGGGCAGGTGACACTGAAGCTTTCTTT
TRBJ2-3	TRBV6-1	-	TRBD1	CASSPGTGSTDTQYF	TGTGCCAGCAGTCCCGGGACAGGGAGTACAGATACGCAGTATTTT
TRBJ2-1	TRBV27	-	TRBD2	CASSSGLAGVMGYNEQFF	TGTGCCAGCAGTTCGGGACTAGCGGGAGTAATGGGGTACAATGAGCAGTTCTTC
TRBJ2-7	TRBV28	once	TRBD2	CATGTSGVGQYF	TGTGCCACCGGGACTAGCGGCGTCGGGCAGTACTTC
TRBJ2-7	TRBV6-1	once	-	CASSEYPSVYEQYF	TGTGCCAGCAGTGAATATCCTAGCGTCTACGAGCAGTACTTC
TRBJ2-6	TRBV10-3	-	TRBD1	CAINPGQGYNGANVLTF	TGTGCCATCAATCCGGGACAGGGTTACAATGGGGCCAACGTCCTGACTTTC
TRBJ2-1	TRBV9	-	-	CASSVDGRPYNEQFF	TGTGCCAGCAGCGTAGACGGGAGACCGTACAATGAGCAGTTCTTC
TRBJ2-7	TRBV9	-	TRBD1	CASSVRGTPGYEQYF	TGTGCCAGCAGCGTCAGGGGGACCCCAGGCTACGAGCAGTACTTC
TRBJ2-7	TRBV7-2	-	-	CASSPGGYEQYF	TGTGCCAGCAGCCCCGGGGGCTACGAGCAGTACTTC
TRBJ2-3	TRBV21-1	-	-	CASTPSGLAALWITSTDTQYF	TGTGCCAGCACCCCCTCGGGACTAGCGGCCCTGTGGATCACCAGCACAGATACGCAGTATTTT
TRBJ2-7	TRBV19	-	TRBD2	CASSVSSGSVEQYF	TGTGCCAGTAGTGTATCTAGCGGGAGCGTTGAGCAGTACTTC
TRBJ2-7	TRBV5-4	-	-	CASSLEQGYEQYF	TGTGCCAGCAGCTTGGAGCAGGGCTACGAGCAGTACTTC
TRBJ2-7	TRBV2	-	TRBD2	CASSASGSTVNEQYF	TGTGCCAGCAGTGCTAGCGGGAGCACAGTGAACGAGCAGTACTTC
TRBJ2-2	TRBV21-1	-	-	CASSFGPGEDTGELFF	TGTGCCAGCAGCTTTGGACCGGGAGAGGACACCGGGGAGCTGTTTTTT
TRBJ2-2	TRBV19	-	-	CASTRRGNLNTGELFF	TGTGCCAGTACGCGTCGGGGGAATCTAAACACCGGGGAGCTGTTTTTT
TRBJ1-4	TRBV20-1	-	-	CSAPRQAKLFF	TGCAGTGCCCCCAGACAGGCGAAACTGTTTTTT
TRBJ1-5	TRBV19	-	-	CASSPSGYSNQPQHF	TGTGCCAGTAGTCCCTCAGGGTACAGCAATCAGCCCCAGCATTTT
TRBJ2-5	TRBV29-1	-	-	CSVRRLGTQYF	TGCAGCGTCCGCCGCCTAGGGACCCAGTACTTC
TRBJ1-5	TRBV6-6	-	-	CASSPGVQPQHF	TGTGCCAGCAGTCCAGGGGTTCAGCCCCAGCATTTT
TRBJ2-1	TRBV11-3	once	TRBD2	CASSLELAGGANEQFF	TGTGCCAGCAGCTTAGAACTAGCGGGAGGGGCGAATGAGCAGTTCTTC
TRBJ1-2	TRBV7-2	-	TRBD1	CGQQGEGGPGYTF	TGTGGCCAGCAGGGGGAAGGGGGGCCTGGCTACACCTTC
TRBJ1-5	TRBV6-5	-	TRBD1	CASRPGQVDAQPQHF	TGTGCCAGCAGGCCCGGACAGGTGGACGCCCAGCCCCAGCATTTT
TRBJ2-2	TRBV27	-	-	CASSLPANTGELFF	TGTGCCAGCAGTCTACCTGCGAACACCGGGGAGCTGTTTTTT
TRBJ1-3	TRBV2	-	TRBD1	CASLGQRNTIYF	TGTGCCAGTTTGGGACAGAGAAACACCATATATTTT
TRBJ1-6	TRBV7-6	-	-	CASSPGDYNSPLHF	TGTGCCAGCAGCCCGGGAGATTATAATTCACCCCTCCACTTT
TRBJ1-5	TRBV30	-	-	CAWSVGGVGHQPQHF	TGTGCCTGGAGTGTAGGGGGGGTGGGACATCAGCCCCAGCATTTT
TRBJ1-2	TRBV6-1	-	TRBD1	CASSSDRVYGYTF	TGTGCCAGCAGTTCGGACAGGGTCTATGGCTACACCTTC
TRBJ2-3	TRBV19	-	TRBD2	CGTSGITDTQYF	TGTGGGACTAGCGGGATCACAGATACGCAGTATTTT
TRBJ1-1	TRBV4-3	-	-	CASSQDRQVLNTEAFF	TGCGCCAGCAGCCAAGATCGACAGGTATTGAACACTGAAGCTTTCTTT
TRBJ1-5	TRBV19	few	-	CAISAGSINQPQHF	TGTGCCATTTCAGCCGGGAGCATCAATCAGCCCCAGCATTTT
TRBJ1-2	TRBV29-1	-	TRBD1	CSVEDRAYGYTF	TGCAGCGTCGAGGACAGGGCTTATGGCTACACCTTC
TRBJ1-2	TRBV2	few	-	CASREQGHGYTF	TGTGCCAGCAGGGAGCAGGGTCATGGCTACACCTTC
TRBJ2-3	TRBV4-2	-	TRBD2	CASSQVLRAPGTSGGGDTQYF	TGTGCCAGCAGCCAAGTGCTCAGAGCCCCCGGGACTAGCGGGGGCGGAGATACGCAGTATTTT
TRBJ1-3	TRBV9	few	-	CASSSGLDGNTIYF	TGTGCCAGCAGTTCGGGACTCGATGGAAACACCATATATTTT
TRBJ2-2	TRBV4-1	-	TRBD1	CASSLDRSNTGELFF	TGCGCCAGCAGTCTGGACAGGTCGAACACCGGGGAGCTGTTTTTT
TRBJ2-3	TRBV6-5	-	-	CASSYSMGPDGTQYF	TGTGCCAGCAGTTACTCGATGGGGCCGGATGGTACGCAGTATTTT
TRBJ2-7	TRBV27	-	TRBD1	CASSKSRDRAEQYF	TGTGCCAGCAGTAAGTCCCGGGACAGGGCCGAGCAGTACTTC
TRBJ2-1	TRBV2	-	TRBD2	CASSQTSGYNEQFF	TGTGCCAGCAGCCAGACTAGCGGATACAATGAGCAGTTCTTC
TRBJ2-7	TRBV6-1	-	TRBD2	CASTHSGSGVYEQYF	TGTGCCAGCACTCATAGCGGGAGTGGGGTCTACGAGCAGTACTTC